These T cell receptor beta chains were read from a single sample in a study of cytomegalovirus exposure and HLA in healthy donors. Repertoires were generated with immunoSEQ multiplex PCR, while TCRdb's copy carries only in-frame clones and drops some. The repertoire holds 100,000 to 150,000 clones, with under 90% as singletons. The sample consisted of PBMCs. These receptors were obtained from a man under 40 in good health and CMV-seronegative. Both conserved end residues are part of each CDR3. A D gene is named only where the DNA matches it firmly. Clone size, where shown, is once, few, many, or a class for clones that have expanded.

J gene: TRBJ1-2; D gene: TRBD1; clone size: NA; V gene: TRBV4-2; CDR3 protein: CASSQNRGAYDYTF; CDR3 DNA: TGTGCCAGCAGCCAGAACAGGGGAGCGTATGACTACACCTTC
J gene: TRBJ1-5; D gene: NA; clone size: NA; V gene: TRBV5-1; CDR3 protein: CASSLDPGSQPQHF; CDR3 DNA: TGCGCCAGCAGCTTGGACCCCGGGAGTCAGCCCCAGCATTTT
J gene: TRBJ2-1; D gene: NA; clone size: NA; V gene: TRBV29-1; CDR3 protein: CSVERDNPNMDEQFF; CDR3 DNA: TGCAGCGTGGAAAGGGACAACCCAAACATGGATGAGCAGTTCTTC
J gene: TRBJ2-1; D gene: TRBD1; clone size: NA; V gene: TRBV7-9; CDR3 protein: CASSQGQGAQSEQFF; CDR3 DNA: TGTGCCAGCAGCCAGGGACAGGGGGCTCAAAGTGAGCAGTTCTTC
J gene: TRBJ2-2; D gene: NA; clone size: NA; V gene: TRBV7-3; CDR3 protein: CASSQSGYSGSGELFF; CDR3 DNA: TGTGCCAGCAGTCAAAGTGGCTACAGTGGGTCCGGGGAGCTGTTTTTT
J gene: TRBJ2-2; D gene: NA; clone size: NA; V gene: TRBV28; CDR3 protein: CASSFSGAGELFF; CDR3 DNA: TGTGCCAGCAGTTTTTCTGGAGCCGGGGAGCTGTTTTTT
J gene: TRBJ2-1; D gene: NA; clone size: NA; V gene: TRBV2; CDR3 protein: CASSAGQLSNEQFF; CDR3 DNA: TGTGCCAGCAGTGCCGGACAGTTAAGCAATGAGCAGTTCTTC
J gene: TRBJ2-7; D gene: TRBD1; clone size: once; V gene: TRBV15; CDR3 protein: CATSDRTGFSYEQYF; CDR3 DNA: TGTGCCACCAGCGACCGGACAGGTTTCTCCTACGAGCAGTACTTC
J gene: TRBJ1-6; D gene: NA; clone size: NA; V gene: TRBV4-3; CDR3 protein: CASSQDSMWDGGNSPLHF; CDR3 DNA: TGCGCCAGCAGCCAAGATAGTATGTGGGACGGGGGTAATTCACCCCTCCACTTT
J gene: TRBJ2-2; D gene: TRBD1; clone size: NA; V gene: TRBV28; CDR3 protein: CAGRTGSDTGELFF; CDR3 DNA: TGTGCCGGCAGGACAGGGAGCGACACCGGGGAGCTGTTTTTT
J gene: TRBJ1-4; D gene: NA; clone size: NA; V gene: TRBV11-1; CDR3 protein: CASSPRTATNEKLFF; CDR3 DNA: TGTGCCAGCAGCCCCCGGACAGCAACTAATGAAAAACTGTTTTTT
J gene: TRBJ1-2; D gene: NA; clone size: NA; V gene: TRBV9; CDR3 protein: CASSATGYYGYTF; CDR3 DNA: TGTGCCAGCAGTGCAACAGGGTACTATGGCTACACCTTC
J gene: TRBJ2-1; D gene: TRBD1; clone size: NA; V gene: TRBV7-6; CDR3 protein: CASSLWEGTGSRNEQFF; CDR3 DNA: TGTGCCAGCAGCTTATGGGAAGGGACAGGGAGTAGAAATGAGCAGTTCTTC
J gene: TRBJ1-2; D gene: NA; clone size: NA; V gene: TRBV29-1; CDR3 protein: CSVAVPGNYGYTF; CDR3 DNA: TGCAGCGTTGCGGTCCCCGGGAACTATGGCTACACCTTC
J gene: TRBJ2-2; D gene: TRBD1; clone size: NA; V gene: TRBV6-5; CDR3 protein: CASRKTGGVRELFF; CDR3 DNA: TGTGCCAGCAGGAAGACAGGGGGGGTTAGGGAGCTGTTTTTT
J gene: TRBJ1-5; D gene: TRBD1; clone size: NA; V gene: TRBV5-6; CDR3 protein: CASSSGQGLQPQHF; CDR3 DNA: TGTGCCAGCAGCTCGGGACAGGGCCTTCAGCCCCAGCATTTT
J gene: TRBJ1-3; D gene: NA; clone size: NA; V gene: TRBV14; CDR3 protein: CASSQGNFRAYSGNTIYF; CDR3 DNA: TGTGCCAGCAGCCAAGGGAACTTCAGGGCCTACTCTGGAAACACCATATATTTT
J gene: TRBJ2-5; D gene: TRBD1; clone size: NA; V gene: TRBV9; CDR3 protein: CASRGQGAGETQYF; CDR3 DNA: TGTGCCAGCAGGGGACAGGGGGCCGGGGAGACCCAGTACTTC
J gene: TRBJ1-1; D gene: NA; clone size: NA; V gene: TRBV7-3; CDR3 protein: CASAADTMNTEAFF; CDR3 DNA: TGTGCCAGCGCAGCAGACACCATGAACACTGAAGCTTTCTTT
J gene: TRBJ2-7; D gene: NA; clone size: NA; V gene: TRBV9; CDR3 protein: CASSATLASYEQYF; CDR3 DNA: TGTGCCAGCAGCGCCACACTAGCATCCTACGAGCAGTACTTC
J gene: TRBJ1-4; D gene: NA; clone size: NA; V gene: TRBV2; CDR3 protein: CASTPGGKNEKLFF; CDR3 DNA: TGTGCCAGCACCCCGGGGGGGAAGAATGAAAAACTGTTTTTT
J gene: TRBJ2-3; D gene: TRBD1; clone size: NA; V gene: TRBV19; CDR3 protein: CASSTPQGAIDTQYF; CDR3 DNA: TGTGCCAGTAGTACCCCACAGGGGGCCATAGATACGCAGTATTTT
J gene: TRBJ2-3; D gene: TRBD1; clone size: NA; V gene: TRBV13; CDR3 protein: CASSTGQGPDTQYF; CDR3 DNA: TGTGCCAGCAGCACCGGACAGGGTCCAGATACGCAGTATTTT
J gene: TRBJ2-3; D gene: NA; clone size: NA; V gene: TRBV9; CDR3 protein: CASSVDGPTDTQYF; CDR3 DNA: TGTGCCAGCAGCGTAGATGGGCCCACAGATACGCAGTATTTT
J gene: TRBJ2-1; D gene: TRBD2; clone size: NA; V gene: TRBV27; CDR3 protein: CASSSELRLAGGPDEQFF; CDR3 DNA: TGTGCCAGCAGTTCCGAACTCCGACTAGCGGGGGGGCCGGATGAGCAGTTCTTC
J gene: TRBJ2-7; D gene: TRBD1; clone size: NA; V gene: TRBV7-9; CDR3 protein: CASSLLGDSSYEQYF; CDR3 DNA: TGTGCCAGCAGCTTACTGGGGGACAGCTCCTACGAGCAGTACTTC
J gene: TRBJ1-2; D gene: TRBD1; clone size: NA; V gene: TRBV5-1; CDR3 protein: CASSPDRGDGYTF; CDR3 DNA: TGCGCCAGCAGCCCGGACAGGGGCGACGGCTACACCTTC
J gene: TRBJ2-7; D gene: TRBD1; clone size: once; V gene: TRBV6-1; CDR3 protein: CASVWTGALSYEQYF; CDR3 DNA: TGTGCCAGCGTTTGGACAGGGGCCCTCTCCTACGAGCAGTACTTC
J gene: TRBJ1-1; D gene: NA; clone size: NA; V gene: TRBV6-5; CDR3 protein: CASLLPQGEAFF; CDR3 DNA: TGTGCCAGCCTACTCCCTCAGGGTGAGGCTTTCTTT
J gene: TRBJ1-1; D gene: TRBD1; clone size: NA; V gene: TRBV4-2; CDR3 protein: CASSRLTGFGAEAFF; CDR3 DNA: TGTGCCAGCAGCCGACTGACAGGGTTTGGGGCTGAAGCTTTCTTT
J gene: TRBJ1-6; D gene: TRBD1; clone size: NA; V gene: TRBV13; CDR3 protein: CASSPVPTGQGMRSPLHF; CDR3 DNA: TGTGCCAGCAGCCCCGTACCTACGGGACAGGGGATGCGATCACCCCTCCACTTT
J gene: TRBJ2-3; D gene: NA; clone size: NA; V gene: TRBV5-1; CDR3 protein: CASSLGQSSTDTQYF; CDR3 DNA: TGCGCCAGCAGCTTGGGACAATCTAGCACAGATACGCAGTATTTT
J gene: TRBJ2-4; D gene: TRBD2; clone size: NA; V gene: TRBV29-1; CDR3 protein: CSVEPGGGGDIQYF; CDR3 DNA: TGCAGCGTTGAACCGGGAGGGGGAGGTGACATTCAGTACTTC
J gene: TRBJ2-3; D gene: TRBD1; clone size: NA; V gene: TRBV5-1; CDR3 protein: CASSDRDPTDTQYF; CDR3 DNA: TGCGCCAGCAGCGACAGGGACCCCACAGATACGCAGTATTTT
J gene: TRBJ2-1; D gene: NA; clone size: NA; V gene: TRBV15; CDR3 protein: CATSRTNSYNEQFF; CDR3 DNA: TGTGCCACCAGCAGGACTAATTCCTACAATGAGCAGTTCTTC
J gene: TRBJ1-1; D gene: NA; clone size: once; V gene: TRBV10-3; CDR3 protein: CAKRQDINTEAFF; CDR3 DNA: TGTGCCAAGCGACAGGATATAAACACTGAAGCTTTCTTT
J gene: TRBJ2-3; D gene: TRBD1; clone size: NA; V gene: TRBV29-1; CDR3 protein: CSVRQGATRGADTQYF; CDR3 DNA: TGCAGCGTCCGACAGGGGGCGACGCGGGGCGCAGATACGCAGTATTTT
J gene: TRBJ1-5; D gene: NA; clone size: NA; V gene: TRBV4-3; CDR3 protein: CASSQMGGQPQHF; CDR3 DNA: TGCGCCAGCAGCCAAATGGGGGGTCAGCCCCAGCATTTT
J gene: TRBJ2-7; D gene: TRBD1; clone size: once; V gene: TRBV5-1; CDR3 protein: CASSTSGTGDNYEQYF; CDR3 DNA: TGCGCCAGCAGCACCTCCGGGACAGGGGACAACTACGAGCAGTACTTC
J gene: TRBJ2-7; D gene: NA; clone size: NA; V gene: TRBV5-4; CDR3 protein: CASSIPTGPGEQYF; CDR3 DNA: TGTGCCAGCAGCATTCCTACAGGGCCTGGCGAGCAGTACTTC
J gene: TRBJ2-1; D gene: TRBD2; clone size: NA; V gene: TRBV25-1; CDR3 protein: CASSPHGGDHHNEQFF; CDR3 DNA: TGTGCCAGCAGTCCTCATGGGGGGGACCACCACAATGAGCAGTTCTTC